The clone carrying this T cell receptor beta chain was seen repeatedly, ten times or more. Its antigen is unknown. This sample is drawn from a study of response to subunit inactivated influenza vaccine. Regarding the study as a whole: Every seasonal influenza vaccination brings in few new T cells, the authors suggested.

The CDR3 has 14 amino acids. With 1 base removed from V and 5 bases from J, the gap between germline ends came to 14 bases. The germline V gene encodes CDR1 DFQATT and CDR2 SNEGSKA (reference sequence). TCRdb passed the RT-PCR reads through MiXCR, listing each CDR3 protein once. In the table there are some 160,000 distinct CDR3 sequences, about 11% of which are singletons. Source: non-naive T cells sorted from PBMCs, taken roughly 46 days after vaccination. This clonotype was obtained from a man over 45 who received an inactivated influenza vaccine. The J gene is TRBJ2-5, the V gene TRBV20-1; possible D gene TRBD2, 6 bases. The CDR3 nucleotides are TGCAGTGCTAGAGGGGACTCGCTCATGGAGACCCAGTACTTC. Encoded protein: CSARGDSLMETQYF.